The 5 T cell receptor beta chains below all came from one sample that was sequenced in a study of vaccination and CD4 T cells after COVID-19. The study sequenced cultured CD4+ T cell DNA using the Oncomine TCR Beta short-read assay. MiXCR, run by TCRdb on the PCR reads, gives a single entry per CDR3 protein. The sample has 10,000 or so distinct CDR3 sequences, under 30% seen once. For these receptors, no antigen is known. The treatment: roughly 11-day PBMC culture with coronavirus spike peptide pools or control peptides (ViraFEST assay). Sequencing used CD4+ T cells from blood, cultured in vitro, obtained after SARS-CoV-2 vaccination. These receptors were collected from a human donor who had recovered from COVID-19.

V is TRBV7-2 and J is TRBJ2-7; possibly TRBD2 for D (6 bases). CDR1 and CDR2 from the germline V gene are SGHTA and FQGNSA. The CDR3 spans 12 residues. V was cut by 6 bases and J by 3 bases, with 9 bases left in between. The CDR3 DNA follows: TGTGCCAGCAGTCGACTAGGCTACGAGCAGTACTTC. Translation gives CASSRLGYEQYF.

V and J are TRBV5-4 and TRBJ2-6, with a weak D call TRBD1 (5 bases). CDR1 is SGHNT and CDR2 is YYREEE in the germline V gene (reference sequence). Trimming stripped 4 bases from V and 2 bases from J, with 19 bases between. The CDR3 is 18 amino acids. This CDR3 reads CASSHRSSRVTGANVLTF. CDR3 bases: TGTGCCAGCAGCCACAGATCGAGCAGGGTCACTGGGGCCAACGTCCTGACTTTC.

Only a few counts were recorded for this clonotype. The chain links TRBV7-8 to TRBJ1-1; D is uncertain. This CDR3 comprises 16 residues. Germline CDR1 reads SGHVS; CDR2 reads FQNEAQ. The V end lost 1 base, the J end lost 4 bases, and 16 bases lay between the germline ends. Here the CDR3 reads CASSLVRTGVGTEAFF. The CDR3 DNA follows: TGTGCCAGCAGCTTAGTCAGGACGGGTGTAGGCACTGAAGCTTTCTTT.

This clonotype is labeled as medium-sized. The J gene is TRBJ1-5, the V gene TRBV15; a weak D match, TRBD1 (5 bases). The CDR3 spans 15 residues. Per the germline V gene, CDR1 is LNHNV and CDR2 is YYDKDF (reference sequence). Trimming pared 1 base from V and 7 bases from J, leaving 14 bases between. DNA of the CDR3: TGTGCCACCAGCAGAGTGGGGCAGGGACCACAGCCCCAGCATTTT. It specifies CATSRVGQGPQPQHF.

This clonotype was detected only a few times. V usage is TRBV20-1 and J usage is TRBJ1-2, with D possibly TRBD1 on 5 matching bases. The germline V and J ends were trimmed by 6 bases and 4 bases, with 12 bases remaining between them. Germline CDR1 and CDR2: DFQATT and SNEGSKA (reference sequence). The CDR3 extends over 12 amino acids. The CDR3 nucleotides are TGCAGTGCCCAGGGACCGAGCTATGGCTACACCTTC. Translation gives CSAQGPSYGYTF.